This record covers a single T cell receptor (beta chain). This record comes from a study of T cells after yellow fever vaccination. Study details: Fractions of low cell number were prepared using SMART-Seq v4 Ultra Low Input.

A process of 5'RACE template switching, which added a universal primer site and UMIs, was used to make TCR cDNA. TCRdb reprocessed the 5' RACE reads with MiXCR, giving one entry per CDR3 protein. This table has some 350,000 distinct CDR3 sequences, about 9.9% appearing once. The receptor was isolated from a man aged 18 to 30 who received the YFV17D yellow fever vaccine. The source was PBMCs, collected on the day of the first yellow fever vaccination.

This CDR3 is CSARDWGDRTFTF. In DNA form, the CDR3 reads TGCAGTGCTAGAGATTGGGGAGACAGGACCTTCACCTTC. V gene TRBV20-1 combines with J gene TRBJ1-2, with a possible D match to TRBD1 (6 bases). Germline V gene data show CDR1 as DFQATT and CDR2 as SNEGSKA (reference sequence). This CDR3 comprises 13 residues. V was cut by 0 bases and J by 13 bases, with 18 bases left in between.